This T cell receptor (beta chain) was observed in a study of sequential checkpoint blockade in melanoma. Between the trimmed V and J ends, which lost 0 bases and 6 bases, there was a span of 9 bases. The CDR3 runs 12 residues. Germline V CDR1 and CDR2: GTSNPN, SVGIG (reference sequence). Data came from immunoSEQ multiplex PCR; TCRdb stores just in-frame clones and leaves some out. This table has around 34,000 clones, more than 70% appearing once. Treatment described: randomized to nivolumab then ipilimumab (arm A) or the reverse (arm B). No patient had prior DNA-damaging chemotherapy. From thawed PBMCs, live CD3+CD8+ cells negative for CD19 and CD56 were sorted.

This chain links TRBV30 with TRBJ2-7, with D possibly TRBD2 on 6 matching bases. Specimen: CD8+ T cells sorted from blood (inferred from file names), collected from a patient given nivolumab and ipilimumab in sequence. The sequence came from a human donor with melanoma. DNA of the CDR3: TGTGCCTGGAGTGTAGGCGGGGTCGAGCAGTACTTC. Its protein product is CAWSVGGVEQYF.